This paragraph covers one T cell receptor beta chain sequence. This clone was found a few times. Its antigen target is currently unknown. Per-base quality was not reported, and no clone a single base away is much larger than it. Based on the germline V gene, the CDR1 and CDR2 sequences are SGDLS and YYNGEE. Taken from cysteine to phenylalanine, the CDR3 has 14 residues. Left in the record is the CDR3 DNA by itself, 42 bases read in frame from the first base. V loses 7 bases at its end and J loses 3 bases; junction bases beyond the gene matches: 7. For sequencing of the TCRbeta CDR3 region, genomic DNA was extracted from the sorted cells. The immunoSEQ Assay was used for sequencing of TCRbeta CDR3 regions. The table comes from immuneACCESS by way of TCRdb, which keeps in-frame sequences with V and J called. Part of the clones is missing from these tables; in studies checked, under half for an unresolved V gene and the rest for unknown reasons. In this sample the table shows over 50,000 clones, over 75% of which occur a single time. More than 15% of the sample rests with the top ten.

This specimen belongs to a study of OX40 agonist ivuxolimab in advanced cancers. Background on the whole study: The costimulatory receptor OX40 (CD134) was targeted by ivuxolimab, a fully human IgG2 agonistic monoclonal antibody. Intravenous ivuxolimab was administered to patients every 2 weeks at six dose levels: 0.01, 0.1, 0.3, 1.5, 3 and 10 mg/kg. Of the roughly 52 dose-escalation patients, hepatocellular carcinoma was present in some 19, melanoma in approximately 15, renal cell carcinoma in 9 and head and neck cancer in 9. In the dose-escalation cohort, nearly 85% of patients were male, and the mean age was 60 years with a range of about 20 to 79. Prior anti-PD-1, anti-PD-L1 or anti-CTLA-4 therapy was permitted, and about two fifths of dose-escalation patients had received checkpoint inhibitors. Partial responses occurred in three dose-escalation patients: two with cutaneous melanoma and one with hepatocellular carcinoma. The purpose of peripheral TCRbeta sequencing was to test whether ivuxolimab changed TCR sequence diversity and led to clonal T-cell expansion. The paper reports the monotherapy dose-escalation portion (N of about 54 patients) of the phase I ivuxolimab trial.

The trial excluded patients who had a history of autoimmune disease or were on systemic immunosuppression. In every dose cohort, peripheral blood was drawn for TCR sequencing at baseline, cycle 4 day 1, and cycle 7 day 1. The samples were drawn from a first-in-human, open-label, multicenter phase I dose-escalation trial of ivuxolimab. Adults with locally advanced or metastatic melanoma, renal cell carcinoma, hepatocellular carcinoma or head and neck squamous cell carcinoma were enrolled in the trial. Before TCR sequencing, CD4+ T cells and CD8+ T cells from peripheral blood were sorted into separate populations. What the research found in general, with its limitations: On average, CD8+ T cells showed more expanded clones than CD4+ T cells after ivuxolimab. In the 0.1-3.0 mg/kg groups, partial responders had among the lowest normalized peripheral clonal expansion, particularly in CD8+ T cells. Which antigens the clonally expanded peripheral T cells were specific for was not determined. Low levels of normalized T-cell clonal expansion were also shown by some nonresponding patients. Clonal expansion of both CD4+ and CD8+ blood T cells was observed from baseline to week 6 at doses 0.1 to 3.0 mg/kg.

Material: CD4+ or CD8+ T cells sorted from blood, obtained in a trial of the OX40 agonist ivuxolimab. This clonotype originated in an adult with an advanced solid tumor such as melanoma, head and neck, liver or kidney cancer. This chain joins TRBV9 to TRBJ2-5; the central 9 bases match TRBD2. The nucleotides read TGTGCCAGCTCTCATATAGCGGGAGAAGAGACCCAGTACTTC. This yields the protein CASSHIAGEETQYF.